By sample fraction, the clone carrying this TCR beta chain is medium-sized (0.01 to 0.1%). Its antigen is as yet unknown. These data are taken from a study of spatial heterogeneity in lung cancer. This sample's time point: sample taken at primary tumor resection. Findings and caveats of the study: Tumor mutation count correlated with how many alpha and beta TCRs expanded intratumorally.

V shed 7 bases, J shed 4 bases, and the junction held 8 bases outside the gene matches. CDR1 and CDR2 from the germline V gene are SNHLY and FYNNEI. This CDR3 has 14 amino acids. Via MiXCR, TCRdb re-called the 5' RACE reads, giving one row per CDR3 protein. The sample shows 4,500 to 6,500 distinct CDR3 sequences, about an eighth of them seen only once. The rearrangement links TRBV2 to TRBJ1-1, with 8 bases aligning to TRBD1. The specimen comprised lung tumor tissue, sampled at surgery. The sequence was obtained from a female donor with early-stage non-small cell lung cancer. The CDR3 region has the DNA TGTGCCAGCACGGGCCCAGGGGGCTTCACTGAAGCTTTCTTT. This gives the protein CASTGPGGFTEAFF.